Following are 26 T cell receptor beta chains from one sample sequenced in a study of shared clonotypes between healthy human individuals (TCRdb year 2020). The library was built by means of the immunoSEQ multiplex PCR assay. TCRdb limited this immuneACCESS table to in-frame rearrangements with V and J called. A share of clones is missing; checked studies link under half to unresolved V genes, and the rest is unexplained. Recorded for this sample are around 450,000 clones; 70% to 80% of them occurred a single time. In total, the top ten clones hold less than 15% of the sample. The sequenced material came from PBMCs. These receptors came from a woman aged 40 to 50 in good health. Some clones in this sample may be carry-over from other donors' samples.

The chain recombines TRBV28 with TRBJ2-5; 13 positions match TRBD2. CDR3 size: 15 residues. Per germline, CDR1 MDHEN and CDR2 SYDVKM. J lost 4 bases, V lost 5 bases, and 4 bases had no gene match. CDR3: CASSKRTSGRETQYF. CDR3 bases: TGTGCCAGCAGTAAAAGGACTAGCGGGAGAGAGACCCAGTACTTC.

This clone was observed a few times. This chain links TRBV11-2 with TRBJ2-7; D is perhaps TRBD2 (5 bases). V dropped 0 bases and J dropped 6 bases, with 15 bases sitting between them. Germline V gives CDR1 SGHAT, CDR2 FQNNGV. The CDR3 contains 15 residues. The CDR3, as DNA: TGTGCCAGCAGCTTAGATCCTGGGAGTTCTGTCGAGCAGTACTTC. This translates into CASSLDPGSSVEQYF.

The rearrangement uses TRBV5-1 and TRBJ2-5; 12 positions agree with TRBD2. The CDR3 covers 21 residues. Looked up from germline, CDR1 is SGHRS and CDR2 is YFSETQ. V dropped 3 bases and J dropped 2; count of bases not matched to a gene: 20. In nucleotides, the CDR3 is TGCGCCAGCAGCTACATGGACTACCGGACTAGCGGGATTGTCGGACAAGAGACCCAGTACTTC. Its translation is CASSYMDYRTSGIVGQETQYF.

V and J are TRBV6-6 and TRBJ2-5; 12 positions agree with TRBD1. Trimming at V came to 6 bases and at J to 4 bases, leaving 6 bases not matched to a gene. The CDR3 contains 15 residues. Germline V gene sequence: CDR1 MNHNY, CDR2 SVGAGI (reference sequence). The CDR3 sequence is CASSPGTGGGETQYF. The CDR3 nucleotides read TGTGCCAGCAGCCCCGGGACAGGGGGCGGAGAGACCCAGTACTTC.

On this clone itself: With a far larger clone one base away, a read error is the likely cause. Other DNA sequences of this sample code for an identical CDR3. J is TRBJ2-2 and V is TRBV7-2, with D tentatively TRBD1 (6 bases). V gave up 1 base and J gave up 4 bases, with 7 bases separating them. Germline V gene data show CDR1 as SGHTA and CDR2 as FQGNSA. The CDR3 has 14 amino acids. The CDR3 loop reads CASSLEGGTGELFF. CDR3 nucleotide sequence: TGTGCCAGCAGCTTAGAAGGGGGCACCGGGGAGCTGTTTTTT.

The sample holds one count of this clone. Other DNA sequences in the same sample also yield this CDR3. The V gene is TRBV15, the J gene TRBJ2-5, with D unresolved. This CDR3 contains 14 residues. The V gene lost 0 bases and the J gene lost 0 bases, with 5 bases spanning the gap. Germline CDR1 and CDR2: LNHNV and YYDKDF (reference sequence). The CDR3 bases are TGTGCCACCAGCAGAGATCGCTACCAAGAGACCCAGTACTTC. This sequence encodes CATSRDRYQETQYF.

In nucleotides, the CDR3 is TGTGCCAGTAATGTGGGGACTAGCTACAATGAGCAGTTCTTC. Translating it yields CASNVGTSYNEQFF. V is TRBV19 and J is TRBJ2-1; 8 bases fit TRBD2. Germline CDR1 and CDR2: LNHDA and SQIVND (reference sequence). CDR3 size: 14 residues. With 7 bases clipped from V and 3 bases from J, the junction kept 5 bases outside the gene matches.

The chain joins TRBV7-6 to TRBJ2-3, with TRBD2 identical over 10 bases. The V gene's germline CDR1 is SGHVS and CDR2 FNYEAQ. Trimming took 6 bases from V and 7 from J; bases not matched to a gene: 7. This CDR3 spans 14 amino acids. CDR3 in amino acids: CASSPSGSSYTQYF. The CDR3, as DNA: TGTGCCAGCAGTCCTAGCGGGAGTTCATATACGCAGTATTTT.

The CDR3 DNA reads as TGTGCCAGCAGCACCGGGACAGCAAACACCGGGGAGCTGTTTTTT. Amino acids: CASSTGTANTGELFF. The chain joins TRBV5-5 to TRBJ2-2, with 7 bases matching TRBD1. Germline CDR1 reads SGHKS; CDR2 reads YYEKEE (reference sequence). The CDR3 totals 15 residues. Trimming at V came to 4 bases and at J to 2 bases, leaving 5 bases not matched to a gene. The entire variable domain, with the rest obtained from reference TRBV5-5 and TRBJ2-2, is as follows: DAGVTQSPTHLIKTRGQQVTLRCSPISGHKSVSWYQQVLGQGPQFIFQYYEKEERGRGNFPDRFSARQFPNYSSELNVNALLLGDSALYLCASSTGTANTGELFFGEGSRLTVL.

This clone was counted a few times. This chain uses TRBV18 with TRBJ1-3; tentatively, D is TRBD1 (5 bases). V was trimmed by 3 bases and J by 0 bases, leaving 12 bases between them. The CDR3 is made up of 16 amino acids. The germline gives CDR1 KGHSH, CDR2 LQKENI. The CDR3 spells CASSPGGANSGNTIYF. CDR3 DNA: TGTGCCAGCTCACCCGGGGGTGCTAACTCTGGAAACACCATATATTTT. Combining the CDR3 with reference TRBV18 and TRBJ1-3 gives the whole variable domain NAGVMQNPRHLVRRRGQEARLRCSPMKGHSHVYWYRQLPEEGLKFMVYLQKENIIDESGMPKERFSAEFPKEGPSILRIQQVVRGDSAAYFCASSPGGANSGNTIYFGEGSWLTVV.

The chain carries TRBV6-6 and TRBJ2-7; 7 bases match TRBD1. The CDR3 runs 14 residues. The V gene's germline CDR1 is MNHNY and CDR2 SVGAGI (reference sequence). V lost 7 bases and J lost 3; bases outside the gene matches: 9. The CDR3 DNA reads TGTGCCAGCAATCCTTCGGACAGGTTCTACGAGCAGTACTTC. It encodes CASNPSDRFYEQYF.

V gene TRBV28 combines with J gene TRBJ1-5; D uncertain. V was trimmed by 8 bases and J by 3 bases, leaving 17 bases between them. This CDR3 is built from 15 residues. Germline values: CDR1 MDHEN, CDR2 SYDVKM. The CDR3 DNA reads as TGTGCCAGCGCTACTACAGCCGATTTCAATCAGCCCCAGCATTTT. The encoded protein is CASATTADFNQPQHF. Looking up the rest from reference TRBV28 and TRBJ1-5 gives the full variable domain: DVKVTQSSRYLVKRTGEKVFLECVQDMDHENMFWYRQDPGLGLRLIYFSYDVKMKEKGDIPEGYSVSREKKERFSLILESASTNQTSMYLCASATTADFNQPQHFGDGTRLSIL.

The chain combines TRBV5-4 with TRBJ2-1; 10 nucleotides agree with TRBD2. V was clipped by 2 bases and J by 6 bases; unmatched bases: 5. Per the germline V gene, CDR1 is SGHNT and CDR2 is YYREEE (reference sequence). The CDR3 has 15 amino acids. The CDR3 nucleotides read TGTGCCAGCAGCTTAGGGACTAGCGAGCGCAATGAGCAGTTCTTC. It encodes CASSLGTSERNEQFF.

The chain uses TRBV11-2 and TRBJ2-7, with 7 bases that match TRBD2. The CDR3 has 16 residues. Germline loops: CDR1 SGHAT, CDR2 FQNNGV. The V segment lost 1 base and the J segment 2 bases; nucleotides outside the gene matches: 8. CDR3 sequence reads: CASSLASLAGAYEQYF. The DNA for the CDR3 is TGTGCCAGCAGCTTAGCCTCCCTTGCGGGAGCCTACGAGCAGTACTTC.

The chain uses TRBV28 and TRBJ2-4; possible D gene TRBD2, 6 bases. There are 17 residues in the CDR3. CDR1 is MDHEN and CDR2 is SYDVKM in the germline V gene. V shed 5 bases and J shed 0 bases, with 17 bases lying between them. This CDR3 reads CASSSRPGGLAKNIQYF. The CDR3 DNA follows: TGTGCCAGCAGTAGCCGACCCGGGGGTTTAGCCAAAAACATTCAGTACTTC.

J is TRBJ1-4 and V is TRBV7-8; D is perhaps TRBD1 (6 bases). Looked up from germline, CDR1 is SGHVS and CDR2 is FQNEAQ. The CDR3 loop spans 15 amino acids. Trimming cost V 5 bases and J 0 bases, with 10 bases left between them. The CDR3 DNA is TGTGCCAGCAGCCGGACAGTCACAACTAATGAAAAACTGTTTTTT. It specifies CASSRTVTTNEKLFF.

The rearrangement joins TRBV19 to TRBJ1-1; no clear D. The CDR3 sequence is 15 residues long. CDR1 and CDR2 from the germline V gene are LNHDA and SQIVND (reference sequence). V lost 5 bases, J lost 4 bases, and 17 bases lay in between. The CDR3 DNA follows: TGTGCCAGTAGTCTTGGACGGGCGAGCGGCACTGAAGCTTTCTTT. Translating gives CASSLGRASGTEAFF.

This rearrangement joins TRBV19 to TRBJ2-7; D may be TRBD2 (5 bases). Germline V lookup: CDR1 LNHDA, CDR2 SQIVND (reference sequence). Trimming cost V 10 bases and J 7 bases, with 14 bases left between them. The CDR3 totals 11 residues. The CDR3 loop is CATAEWEEQYF. For the CDR3, the DNA is TGTGCCACCGCGGAGTGGGAGGAGCAGTACTTC. The full variable domain, in which reference TRBV19 and TRBJ2-7 provide the parts outside the CDR3, is DGGITQSPKYLFRKEGQNVTLSCEQNLNHDAMYWYRQDPGQGLRLIYYSQIVNDFQKGDIAEGYSVSREKKESFPLTVTSAQKNPTAFYLCATAEWEEQYFGPGTRLTVT.

This CDR3 is CASSFPGQGRSPLHF. The CDR3, as DNA: TGTGCCAGCAGCTTCCCGGGACAGGGAAGGTCACCCCTCCACTTT. The chain employs TRBV5-8 and TRBJ1-6; 9 positions match TRBD1. Germline lookup yields CDR1 SGHTS and CDR2 YDEGEE. The CDR3 is 15 residues long. The J segment lost 10 bases and the V segment lost 2 bases, leaving 7 bases of the junction unmatched.

This clone appeared many times. The chain couples TRBV25-1 to TRBJ1-1; D is perhaps TRBD1 (5 bases). Trimming left V 1 base short and J 5 bases short, with 14 bases between. Per the germline V gene, CDR1 is MGHDK and CDR2 is SYGVNS. There are 15 residues in the CDR3. CDR3 nucleotide sequence: TGTGCCAGCAGTGAATTGCAGGGTGTAGGAACTGAAGCTTTCTTT. It codes for CASSELQGVGTEAFF.

The chain has TRBV7-9 and TRBJ2-3; 7 bases align to TRBD2. This CDR3 spans 17 amino acids. Germline CDR1 reads SEHNR; CDR2 reads FQNEAQ (reference sequence). The V and J ends lost 1 base and 2 bases, in that order; junction bases with no gene match: 9. DNA of the CDR3: TGTGCCAGCAGCTTAGTACTCTCTAGCGGCCTCACAGATACGCAGTATTTT. This sequence encodes CASSLVLSSGLTDTQYF. Supplemented by reference TRBV7-9 and TRBJ2-3, the full variable domain reads DTGVSQNPRHKITKRGQNVTFRCDPISEHNRLYWYRQTLGQGPEFLTYFQNEAQLEKSRLLSDRFSAERPKGSFSTLEIQRTEQGDSAMYLCASSLVLSSGLTDTQYFGPGTRLTVL.

The chain joins TRBV10-3 to TRBJ2-7, with 12 bases fitting TRBD1. The CDR3 is 14 residues long. Per the germline V gene, CDR1 is ENHRY and CDR2 is SYGVKD. The V segment lost 8 bases and the J segment 5 bases; nucleotides outside the gene matches: 7. The CDR3 region is CAIRDRGRTDEQYF. In nucleotides, the CDR3 is TGTGCCATCCGGGACAGGGGGCGAACGGACGAGCAGTACTTC.

This clone appeared once. The gene calls are TRBV15 and TRBJ2-7; 14 bases line up with TRBD2. CDR1 and CDR2 (germline): LNHNV, YYDKDF (reference sequence). The length of the CDR3 is 16 residues. Trimming removed 4 bases from V and 7 bases from J; junction bases left unmatched: 9. The CDR3 DNA is TGTGCCACCAGCAAAGGGACTAGCGGGGGCCAGGGGGAGCAGTACTTC. It codes for CATSKGTSGGQGEQYF.

The chain is built from TRBV19 and TRBJ1-2, with D unclear. The germline V gene encodes CDR1 LNHDA and CDR2 SQIVND (reference sequence). Trimming cost V 6 bases and J 3 bases, with 14 bases left between them. The length of the CDR3 is 14 residues. This CDR3 is CASSQTAEDYGYTF. The CDR3 bases are TGTGCCAGTAGCCAAACTGCGGAGGACTATGGCTACACCTTC.

The chain couples TRBV30 to TRBJ2-5; 8 bases agree with TRBD1. CDR1 and CDR2 from the germline V gene are GTSNPN and SVGIG (reference sequence). Germline trimming cut 6 bases from V and 7 bases from J; bases unmatched to any gene: 7. CDR3 size: 12 residues. The CDR3 loop is CACRGQRGTQYF. As DNA, the CDR3 is TGTGCCTGCAGGGGGCAGCGAGGGACCCAGTACTTC.

This clone was seen a few times. Other DNA variants within this sample encode the same CDR3. This sequence joins TRBV7-9 and TRBJ2-7; D not resolved. CDR1 and CDR2 from the germline V gene are SEHNR and FQNEAQ (reference sequence). V lost 6 bases and J lost 4, with 7 bases in between. CDR3 length equals 11 residues. The DNA of the CDR3 is TGTGCCAGCAGTAGGGCTTACGAGCAGTACTTC. It codes for CASSRAYEQYF.